These 14 T cell receptor beta chains were sequenced from one sample in a study of metastatic and nonmetastatic thyroid tumors. TCRdb used MiXCR to call clones anew from the PCR reads. Of about 92,000 clones in the sample, about 15% were seen once. Nobody among the patients had been given any treatment before thyroid surgery. The material sequenced was blood. All receptors derive from a female donor with papillary thyroid cancer or a benign thyroid nodule (not recorded which). Some clones in this sample may be carry-over from other donors' samples.

This clone was counted many times. The V and J genes are TRBV10-3 and TRBJ1-1; a weak D match, TRBD1 (6 bases). CDR1 is ENHRY and CDR2 is SYGVKD in the germline V gene. The CDR3 is 15 residues long. The germline V and J ends were trimmed by 7 bases and 4 bases, with 19 bases remaining between them. In DNA, the CDR3 is TGTGCCATCACTCCCGGCAGGGGATTGGGCACTGAAGCTTTCTTT. It yields the protein CAITPGRGLGTEAFF.

This clone was detected ten times or more. The chain recombines TRBV2 with TRBJ2-7; D is undetermined. Per the germline V gene, CDR1 is SNHLY and CDR2 is FYNNEI. The V and J ends lost 3 bases and 5 bases respectively, with 8 bases between them. The CDR3 is 12 amino acids. The CDR3 spells CASSEVIDEQYF. The CDR3 DNA is TGTGCCAGCAGTGAGGTTATCGACGAGCAGTACTTC.

Ten or more counts support this clone. The same CDR3 can be traced to other DNA sequences in this sample. The V gene is TRBV20-1, the J gene TRBJ2-5; perhaps TRBD1 as D (6 bases). CDR1 is DFQATT and CDR2 is SNEGSKA in the germline V gene (reference sequence). Trimming took off 2 bases at V and 4 bases at J, with 14 bases between the two ends. CDR3 length equals 14 residues. Here the CDR3 DNA reads TGCAGTGCTAGATTACAGGGAAGAGGAGAGACCCAGTACTTC. Protein: CSARLQGRGETQYF.

This clone was detected ten times or more. The chain uses TRBV7-2 and TRBJ1-1; D not certain. CDR1 is SGHTA and CDR2 is FQGNSA in the germline V gene. The length of the CDR3 is 15 residues. With 0 bases removed from V and 0 bases from J, the gap between germline ends came to 8 bases. CDR3 DNA sequence: TGTGCCAGCAGCTTAGCGGAAATAATGAACACTGAAGCTTTCTTT. It specifies CASSLAEIMNTEAFF.

This clone was recorded at least ten times. CDR3 bases: TGTGCCAGCAGCCGCGCCCTCGGCTCTGGGGCCAACGTCCTGACTTTC. This codes for CASSRALGSGANVLTF. The chain recombines TRBV11-2 with TRBJ2-6; no clear D gene. The germline CDR1 and CDR2 sequences are SGHAT and FQNNGV. CDR3 size: 16 residues. V was pared by 5 bases and J by 0 bases, with 11 bases between.

This clone was recorded many times. CDR3 loop: CASSRGTSGYTF. The CDR3 coding sequence is TGTGCCAGCAGCCGAGGGACGTCTGGCTACACCTTC. This rearrangement joins TRBV7-9 to TRBJ1-2; D may be TRBD1 (5 bases). This CDR3 spans 12 amino acids. Trimming stripped 5 bases from V and 7 bases from J, with 11 bases between. The V gene's germline CDR1 is SEHNR and CDR2 FQNEAQ (reference sequence).

This clone has at least ten counts. V and J are TRBV12-3 or TRBV12-4 and TRBJ2-2; TRBD2 matches 10 bases. The length of the CDR3 is 14 residues. The ends lost 6 bases at V and 6 bases at J; junction bases unmatched: 4. Written as DNA, the CDR3 is TGTGCCAGCAGGTCTAGCGGGGGCCCCGGGGAGCTGTTTTTT. Protein sequence: CASRSSGGPGELFF.

In its sample, this clone was seen many times. This specimen includes other DNA sequences encoding the same CDR3. The chain joins TRBV6-2 or TRBV6-3 to TRBJ1-1; TRBD1 agrees at 7 bases. The CDR3 runs to 13 residues. Germline CDR1 reads MNHEY; CDR2 reads SVGEGT. After removal of 5 bases from V and 6 bases from J, the junction contained 6 bases not matched to a gene. The CDR3 loop is CASSPRQGAEAFF. The CDR3, as DNA: TGTGCCAGCAGTCCGCGACAGGGAGCTGAAGCTTTCTTT.

This clone was detected only a few times. Given a much more abundant clone one base away, this may be a read error. This chain connects TRBV27 to TRBJ2-3; 11 bases line up with TRBD2. Trimming took 7 bases from V and 2 from J; bases not matched to a gene: 8. The germline V gene has CDR1 MNHEY and CDR2 SMNVEV (reference sequence). This CDR3 has 16 residues. DNA for the CDR3: TGTGCCAGCATTATTACTAGCGGGGGCCCCACAGATACGCAGTATTTT. Its protein product is CASIITSGGPTDTQYF.

This clone was detected ten times or more. The rearrangement uses TRBV30 and TRBJ1-1; tentative D call: TRBD1 (5 bases). Trimming took off 2 bases at V and 3 bases at J, with 19 bases between the two ends. The CDR3 extends over 16 amino acids. Germline V CDR1 and CDR2: GTSNPN, SVGIG (reference sequence). The DNA for the CDR3 is TGTGCCTGGAGTCCTTACTACCAGGGATTTGACACTGAAGCTTTCTTT. Translation: CAWSPYYQGFDTEAFF.

As concerns this clone: A much more abundant neighbour one base away suggests this may be a read error. In the same sample, other DNA sequences code for this CDR3. The gene calls are TRBV11-1 and TRBJ1-2; possibly TRBD1 for D (5 bases). Germline V gene sequence: CDR1 SGHAT, CDR2 FQDESV (reference sequence). CDR3 length: 17 residues. V lost 7 bases and J lost 0, with 21 bases in between. The chain's CDR3 is CASTLGRGTTSNYGYTF. CDR3 DNA sequence: TGTGCCAGCACCCTTGGGAGGGGAACAACTTCTAACTATGGCTACACCTTC.

This clone was found many times. The chain employs TRBV28 and TRBJ1-4; D is possibly TRBD1 (6 bases). CDR1 is MDHEN, CDR2 SYDVKM, per germline. Deletions cut 6 bases from V and 8 bases from J, with 22 bases between. This CDR3 is 16 amino acids long. The DNA for the CDR3 is TGTGCCAGCAGGACGGGGGGCGGGTTTGTAAAAGAAAAACTGTTTTTT. Encoded protein: CASRTGGGFVKEKLFF.

The rearrangement uses TRBV3-1 and TRBJ1-2; D call uncertain. The CDR3 loop spans 12 amino acids. Germline CDR1 and CDR2: LGHDT and YNNKEL (reference sequence). Trimming cost V 3 bases and J 3 bases, with 5 bases left between them. CDR3: CASSQGYYGYTF. CDR3 DNA sequence: TGTGCCAGCAGCCAGGGATACTATGGCTACACCTTC.

This clone appeared many times. The gene calls are TRBV6-1 and TRBJ2-3; 14 bases align to TRBD2. Looked up from germline, CDR1 is MNHNS and CDR2 is SASEGT. The CDR3 extends over 14 amino acids. Unmatched junction bases numbered 5, after V lost 10 bases and J lost 5 bases. The CDR3: CATRTSGGLDTQYF. The CDR3 region has the DNA TGTGCCACCAGGACTAGCGGGGGGTTAGATACGCAGTATTTT.